This passage covers 30 T cell receptor beta chains from one sample sequenced in a study of control samples from healthy donors and cancer patients. TCRdb keeps only in-frame clones here, not all; method: immunoSEQ multiplex PCR. Of some 65,000 clones detected, approximately 88% appear once; the ten largest clones hold 2.5% to 3%. Sequences were obtained from PBMCs. The receptors were sampled from a woman between 45 and 60 years old with lung cancer.

This clone has a handful of counts. The sample contains more than one DNA sequence encoding this CDR3. The chain is built from TRBV28 and TRBJ1-2; D uncertain. CDR1 is MDHEN, CDR2 SYDVKM, per germline. This CDR3 is 12 amino acids long. Deletions cut 2 bases from V and 2 bases from J, with 3 bases between. The CDR3 protein is CASSLGNYGYTF. DNA of the CDR3: TGTGCCAGCAGTTTAGGGAACTATGGCTACACCTTC.

V and J are TRBV28 and TRBJ1-2; tentative D call: TRBD1 (5 bases). This CDR3 contains 15 residues. From germline, CDR1 is MDHEN and CDR2 SYDVKM. V shed 5 bases and J shed 1 base, with 14 bases lying between them. The CDR3 spells CASSTDSQRNYGYTF. The CDR3 DNA reads TGTGCCAGCAGTACAGACAGTCAACGTAACTATGGCTACACCTTC.

This clone has just a few counts. The chain couples TRBV19 to TRBJ2-2, with D possibly matching TRBD2 (6 bases). Trimming stripped 8 bases from V and 5 bases from J, with 12 bases between. Germline V lookup: CDR1 LNHDA, CDR2 SQIVND (reference sequence). The CDR3 covers 13 residues. The CDR3 protein is CASCTGGTGELFF. The CDR3 DNA is TGTGCCAGTTGCACCGGGGGTACCGGGGAGCTGTTTTTT.

The rearrangement uses TRBV7-9 and TRBJ1-5, with no clear D. CDR1 and CDR2 from the germline V gene are SEHNR and FQNEAQ (reference sequence). The length of the CDR3 is 15 residues. V lost 5 bases to trimming and J lost 3 bases, with 14 bases between them. CDR3 region: CASSLGTADNQPQHF. DNA of the CDR3: TGTGCCAGCAGCCTGGGTACGGCAGACAATCAGCCCCAGCATTTT.

The J gene is TRBJ1-2, the V gene TRBV7-2; TRBD1 might be the D (6 bases). V lost 0 bases and J lost 7, with 12 bases in between. The germline V gene encodes CDR1 SGHTA and CDR2 FQGNSA. There are 14 residues in the CDR3. The CDR3 region has the DNA TGTGCCAGCAGCTTAGCGCCAGGGGATATTGGCTACACCTTC. Translation: CASSLAPGDIGYTF.

The gene calls are TRBV3-1 (or the pseudogene TRBV3-2) and TRBJ1-4; D unclear. Trimming stripped 4 bases from V and 8 bases from J, with 8 bases between. Germline CDR1 LGHDT, CDR2 YNNKEL (reference sequence). The CDR3 loop spans 12 amino acids. CDR3 residues: CASSPLGEKLFF. The CDR3 DNA is TGTGCCAGCAGCCCCCTCGGCGAAAAACTGTTTTTT.

V usage is TRBV5-5 and J usage is TRBJ1-3; D not resolved. Germline V lookup: CDR1 SGHKS, CDR2 YYEKEE (reference sequence). The CDR3 has 15 residues. V lost 1 base, J lost 0 bases, and 8 bases lay in between. For the CDR3, the DNA is TGTGCCAGCAGCTTGAGTATATTCTCTGGAAACACCATATATTTT. It is translated as CASSLSIFSGNTIYF.

V is TRBV19 and J is TRBJ1-3; D is unresolved. The V and J ends lost 5 bases and 3 bases respectively, with 17 bases between them. Germline-derived CDR1 and CDR2 are LNHDA and SQIVND (reference sequence). This CDR3 region has 16 residues. This chain's CDR3 is CASSARHGFSGNTIYF. In DNA form, the CDR3 reads TGTGCCAGTAGTGCCCGACATGGTTTTAGTGGAAACACCATATATTTT.

The V and J genes are TRBV4-1 and TRBJ1-1, with TRBD1 as a possible D gene (6 bases). The CDR3 runs 15 residues. The germline CDR1 and CDR2 sequences are MGHRA and YSYEKL. The V gene lost 2 bases and the J gene lost 5 bases, with 15 bases spanning the gap. CDR3 in amino acids: CASSQTLNRETEAFF. CDR3 coding DNA: TGCGCCAGCAGCCAAACCTTAAACAGGGAAACTGAAGCTTTCTTT.

Concerning this clone: The CDR3 does not end in the conserved phenylalanine or tryptophan, so this is likely a read error. This chain connects TRBV25-1 to TRBJ1-5, with 10 bases matching TRBD1. The germline V gene has CDR1 MGHDK and CDR2 SYGVNS. The CDR3 consists of 15 residues. Here the CDR3 reads CAGSGDRGGVQPQHL. CDR3 bases: TGTGCCGGCAGTGGGGACAGGGGAGGGGTTCAGCCCCAGCATCTT.

J is TRBJ2-7 and V is TRBV2, with D perhaps matching TRBD1 (6 bases). Trimming stripped 6 bases from V and 0 bases from J, with 9 bases between. The CDR3 runs to 13 residues. Germline V gene data show CDR1 as SNHLY and CDR2 as FYNNEI. Here the CDR3 reads CASSEDSSYEQYF. In DNA, the CDR3 is TGTGCCAGCAGCGAGGACAGCTCCTACGAGCAGTACTTC.

This sequence joins TRBV27 and TRBJ1-1; no clear D gene. This CDR3 has 13 amino acids. V dropped 8 bases and J dropped 4 bases, with 14 bases sitting between them. The germline gives CDR1 MNHEY, CDR2 SMNVEV (reference sequence). CDR3 amino acids: CASSLGVRTEAFF. CDR3 in DNA: TGTGCCAGCTCCCTCGGGGTTCGCACTGAAGCTTTCTTT.

The chain is built from TRBV7-8 and TRBJ1-1; 11 bases match TRBD1. Germline CDR1 is SGHVS and CDR2 is FQNEAQ. This CDR3 spans 15 amino acids. J was trimmed by 3 bases and V by 5 bases; bases with no gene match: 5. CDR3 sequence reads: CASSPWDRGDTEAFF. Written as DNA, the CDR3 is TGTGCCAGCAGCCCCTGGGACAGGGGGGACACTGAAGCTTTCTTT.

This clone was seen only once. This chain joins TRBV6-5 and TRBJ1-1; weak D call: TRBD1 (5 bases). In germline, CDR1 is MNHEY, CDR2 SVGAGI. The CDR3 contains 15 residues. The V end was cut by 5 bases, the J end by 6 bases, with 19 bases between. The CDR3 nucleotides read TGTGCCAGCAGTCCCTTGACCGCCGGACACGCTGAAGCTTTCTTT. Amino acid sequence: CASSPLTAGHAEAFF.

This sequence joins TRBV12-3 or TRBV12-4 and TRBJ1-2; TRBD1 matches 7 bases. The V gene end was trimmed by 4 bases and the J gene end by 4 bases; junction bases not matched to a gene: 3. The CDR3 length is 13 residues. CDR3 loop: CASSSTGIYGYTF. DNA of the CDR3: TGTGCCAGCAGTTCGACAGGGATCTATGGCTACACCTTC.

The chain recombines TRBV6-6 with TRBJ2-5; 7 bases are shared with TRBD1. V gave up 8 bases and J gave up 4 bases; unmatched junction bases: 13. Looked up from germline, CDR1 is MNHNY and CDR2 is SVGAGI (reference sequence). The CDR3 contains 15 residues. In nucleotides, the CDR3 is TGTGCCAGCCTCGACAGGGTTGAGGGCTTAGAGACCCAGTACTTC. Translation: CASLDRVEGLETQYF.

This clone appeared a single time. Compared with germline, one end of the junction differs, possibly owing to a read error. The chain joins TRBV6-1 to TRBJ2-2, with a possible D match to TRBD2 (7 bases). Germline assignment: CDR1 MNHNS and CDR2 SASEGT. The CDR3 loop spans 16 amino acids. The CDR3 spells CARSEGGGRGAGELFF. The CDR3 nucleotides read TGTGCCCGCAGTGAAGGGGGGGGGCGAGGGGCCGGGGAGCTGTTTTTT.

This clone was detected a few times. The V call is TRBV15, the J call TRBJ2-3; 13 bases match TRBD2. The CDR3 runs to 17 residues. Germline-derived CDR1 and CDR2 are LNHNV and YYDKDF (reference sequence). The ends lost 5 bases at V and 2 bases at J; junction bases unmatched: 7. CDR3 sequence reads: CATSSRLAGGFTDTQYF. For the CDR3, the DNA is TGTGCCACCAGCTCTAGACTAGCGGGGGGTTTCACAGATACGCAGTATTTT.

The rearrangement joins TRBV19 to TRBJ1-5; 10 bases line up with TRBD1. Germline V gene data show CDR1 as LNHDA and CDR2 as SQIVND (reference sequence). The CDR3 has 17 amino acids. V shed 6 bases, J shed 1 base, and the junction held 9 bases outside the gene matches. The CDR3, as DNA: TGTGCCAGTAGACCATCGACAGGGGGCAGGAGCAATCAGCCCCAGCATTTT. Translating gives CASRPSTGGRSNQPQHF.

This clone showed up just a few times. The chain couples TRBV7-2 to TRBJ2-7, with TRBD2 identical over 8 bases. V lost 1 base to trimming and J lost 4 bases; unmatched junction nucleotides: 6. The germline CDR1 and CDR2 sequences are SGHTA and FQGNSA. The CDR3 spans 15 residues. The CDR3 protein is CASSLGPGGQYEQYF. CDR3 sequence (DNA): TGTGCCAGCAGCTTAGGGCCGGGGGGGCAGTACGAGCAGTACTTC.

This clone was picked up one time. CDR3 sequence reads: CASSFQGNRGETQYF. In nucleotides, the CDR3 is TGTGCCAGCAGCTTCCAGGGGAATCGGGGGGAGACCCAGTACTTC. The genes are TRBV9 and TRBJ2-5; D could derive from TRBD1 or TRBD2 (6 bases each). Germline V gives CDR1 SGDLS, CDR2 YYNGEE. CDR3 size: 15 residues. Between the trimmed V and J ends, which lost 4 bases and 5 bases, there was a span of 18 bases.

The rearrangement joins TRBV19 to TRBJ1-1; no reliable D call. V dropped 0 bases and J dropped 1 base, with 0 bases sitting between them. The V gene's germline CDR1 is LNHDA and CDR2 SQIVND (reference sequence). The CDR3 consists of 12 residues. The CDR3 here is CASSIENTEAFF. In DNA, the CDR3 is TGTGCCAGTAGTATAGAGAACACTGAAGCTTTCTTT.

The CDR3 DNA is TGCAGCGTTGAAGAGCGCATGCACAATGAGCAGTTCTTC. This translates into CSVEERMHNEQFF. The V gene is TRBV29-1, the J gene TRBJ2-1; no clear D. Trimming cost V 0 bases and J 5 bases, with 8 bases left between them. Germline V gene lookup returns CDR1 SQVTM and CDR2 ANQGSEA. This CDR3 is built from 13 residues.

A few counts support this clone. The CDR3 here is CSASPVGRGSYEQYF. The CDR3 nucleotides read TGCAGTGCTAGTCCTGTCGGTAGAGGGTCCTACGAGCAGTACTTC. The chain joins TRBV20-1 to TRBJ2-7; maybe TRBD2 (5 bases). This CDR3 comprises 15 residues. V lost 3 bases to trimming and J lost 1 base, with 16 bases between them. From germline, CDR1 is DFQATT and CDR2 SNEGSKA (reference sequence).

This clone was seen only a few times. The chain employs TRBV10-1 and TRBJ2-3; a possible D gene is TRBD2 (5 bases). CDR1 is WNHNN and CDR2 is SYGVQD in the germline V gene (reference sequence). There are 14 residues in the CDR3. Trimming took off 3 bases at V and 0 bases at J, with 7 bases between the two ends. CDR3 region: CASSDSVSTDTQYF. Written as DNA, the CDR3 is TGCGCCAGCAGTGATAGCGTAAGCACAGATACGCAGTATTTT.

This chain links TRBV28 with TRBJ1-2; D ambiguous. Trimming shortened V by 7 bases and J by 4 bases, and 16 bases separated the two germline ends. The CDR3 runs 14 residues. Looked up from germline, CDR1 is MDHEN and CDR2 is SYDVKM. CDR3 coding DNA: TGTGCCAGCATTATGGGCTCAGCAACCTATGGCTACACCTTC. This gives the protein CASIMGSATYGYTF.

The V call is TRBV7-2, the J call TRBJ1-6, with 7 bases matching TRBD1. This CDR3 has 14 residues. The germline CDR1 and CDR2 sequences are SGHTA and FQGNSA. V dropped 5 bases and J dropped 5; count of bases not matched to a gene: 3. In DNA, the CDR3 is TGTGCCAGCAGCATCACAGGGGATAATTCACCCCTCCACTTT. Translating gives CASSITGDNSPLHF.

This clone was recorded a few times. The rearrangement uses TRBV5-1 and TRBJ2-2; D remains ambiguous. Trimming cost V 4 bases and J 5 bases, with 6 bases left between them. This CDR3 contains 12 residues. Germline V gives CDR1 SGHRS, CDR2 YFSETQ. The CDR3 loop is CASSERTGELFF. CDR3 in DNA: TGCGCCAGCAGCGAAAGAACCGGGGAGCTGTTTTTT. Filled out from reference TRBV5-1 and TRBJ2-2, the complete variable domain reads KAGVTQTPRYLIKTRGQQVTLSCSPISGHRSVSWYQQTPGQGLQFLFEYFSETQRNKGNFPGRFSGRQFSNSRSEMNVSTLELGDSALYLCASSERTGELFFGEGSRLTVL.

As regards this clone: Other DNA sequences in the sample encode the same CDR3. The chain couples TRBV24-1 to TRBJ2-3, with TRBD2 identical over 8 bases. CDR3 size: 14 residues. The germline gives CDR1 KGHDR, CDR2 SFDVKD. With V trimmed by 8 bases and J by 4 bases, 7 bases remained unmatched. The CDR3 coding sequence is TGTGCCACCACCACGAGCGGGGGCGCAGATACGCAGTATTTT. As protein: CATTTSGGADTQYF.

V usage is TRBV11-2 and J usage is TRBJ1-6; tentatively, D is TRBD1 (5 bases). The CDR3 sequence is 14 residues long. CDR1 SGHAT and CDR2 FQNNGV come from the germline V gene. V lost 3 bases to trimming and J lost 10 bases, with 13 bases between them. The CDR3 DNA reads as TGTGCCAGCAGCTTGGGGGAGGTAGGCTCACCCCTCCACTTT. It specifies CASSLGEVGSPLHF.